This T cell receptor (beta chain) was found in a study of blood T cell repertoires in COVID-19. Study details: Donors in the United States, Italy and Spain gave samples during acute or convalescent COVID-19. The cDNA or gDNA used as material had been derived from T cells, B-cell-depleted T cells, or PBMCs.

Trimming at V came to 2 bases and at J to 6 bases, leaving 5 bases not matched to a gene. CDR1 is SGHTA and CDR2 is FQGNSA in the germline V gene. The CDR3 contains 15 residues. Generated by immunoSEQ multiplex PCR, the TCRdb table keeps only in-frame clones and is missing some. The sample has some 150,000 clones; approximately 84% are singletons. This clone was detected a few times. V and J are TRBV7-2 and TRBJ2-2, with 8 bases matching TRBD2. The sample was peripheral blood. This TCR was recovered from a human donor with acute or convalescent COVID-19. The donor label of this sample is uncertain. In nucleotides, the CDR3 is TGTGCCAGCAGCTTAACTAGCGGTTCGGCCGGGGAGCTGTTTTTT. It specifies CASSLTSGSAGELFF.